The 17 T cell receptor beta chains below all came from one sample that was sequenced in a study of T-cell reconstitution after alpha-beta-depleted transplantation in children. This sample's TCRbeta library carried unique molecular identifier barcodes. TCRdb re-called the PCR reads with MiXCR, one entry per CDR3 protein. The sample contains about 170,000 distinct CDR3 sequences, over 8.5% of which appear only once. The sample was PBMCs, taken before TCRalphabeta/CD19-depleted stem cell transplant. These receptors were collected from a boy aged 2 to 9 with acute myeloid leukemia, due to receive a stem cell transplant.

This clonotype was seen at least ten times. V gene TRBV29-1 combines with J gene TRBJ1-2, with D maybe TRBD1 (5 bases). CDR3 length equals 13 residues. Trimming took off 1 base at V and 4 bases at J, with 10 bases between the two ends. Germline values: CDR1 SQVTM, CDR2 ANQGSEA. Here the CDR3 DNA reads TGCAGCGTTGAAGCCGGGGACTCCTATGGCTACACCTTC. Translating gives CSVEAGDSYGYTF.

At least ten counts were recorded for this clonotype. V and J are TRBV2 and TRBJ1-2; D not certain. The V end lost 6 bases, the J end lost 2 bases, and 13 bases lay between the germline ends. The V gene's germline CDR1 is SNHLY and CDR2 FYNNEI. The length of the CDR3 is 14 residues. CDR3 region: CASRFTVINYGYTF. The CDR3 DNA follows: TGTGCCAGCAGGTTTACAGTCATAAACTATGGCTACACCTTC.

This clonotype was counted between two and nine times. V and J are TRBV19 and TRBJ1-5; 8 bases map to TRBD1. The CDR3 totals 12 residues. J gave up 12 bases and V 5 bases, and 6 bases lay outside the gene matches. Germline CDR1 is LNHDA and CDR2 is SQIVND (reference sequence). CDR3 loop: CASSPDRAYQHF. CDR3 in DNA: TGTGCCAGTAGTCCGGACAGGGCGTACCAGCATTTT. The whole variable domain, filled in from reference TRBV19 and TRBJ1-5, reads DGGITQSPKYLFRKEGQNVTLSCEQNLNHDAMYWYRQDPGQGLRLIYYSQIVNDFQKGDIAEGYSVSREKKESFPLTVTSAQKNPTAFYLCASSPDRAYQHFGDGTRLSIL.

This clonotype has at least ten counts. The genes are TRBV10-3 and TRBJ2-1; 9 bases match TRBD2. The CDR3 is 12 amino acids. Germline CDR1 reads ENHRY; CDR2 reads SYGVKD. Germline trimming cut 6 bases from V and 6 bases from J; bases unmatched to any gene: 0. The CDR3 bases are TGTGCCATCAGGACTAGCGGCAATGAGCAGTTCTTC. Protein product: CAIRTSGNEQFF.

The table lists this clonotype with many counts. The CDR3 DNA reads as TGTGCCAGCAGCTTAGGGGGAGTCACAGATACGCAGTATTTT. Translation: CASSLGGVTDTQYF. The chain recombines TRBV7-3 with TRBJ2-3; D is perhaps TRBD1 or TRBD2 (5 bases each). The CDR3 covers 14 residues. V was shortened by 2 bases and J by 2 bases, with 8 bases between the two germline ends. Germline V gene sequence: CDR1 SGHTA, CDR2 FQGTGA. Filled out from reference TRBV7-3 and TRBJ2-3, the complete variable domain reads GAGVSQTPSNKVTEKGKYVELRCDPISGHTALYWYRQSLGQGPEFLIYFQGTGAADDSGLPNDRFFAVRPEGSVSTLKIQRTERGDSAVYLCASSLGGVTDTQYFGPGTRLTVL.

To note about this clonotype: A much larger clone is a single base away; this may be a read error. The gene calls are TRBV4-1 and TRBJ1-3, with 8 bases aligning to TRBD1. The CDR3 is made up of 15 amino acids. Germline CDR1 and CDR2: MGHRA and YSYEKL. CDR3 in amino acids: CASASRGLTGNTIHF. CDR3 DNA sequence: TGCGCCAGCGCGAGCAGGGGGCTAACTGGAAACACCATACATTTT.

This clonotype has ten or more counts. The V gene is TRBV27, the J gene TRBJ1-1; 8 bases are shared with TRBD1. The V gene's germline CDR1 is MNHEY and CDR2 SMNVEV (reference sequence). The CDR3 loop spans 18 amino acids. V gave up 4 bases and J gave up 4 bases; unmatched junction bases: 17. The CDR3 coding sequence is TGTGCCAGCAGTTCCGTGCGGACAGCCGCTACAGGGGGCACTGAAGCTTTCTTT. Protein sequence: CASSSVRTAATGGTEAFF.

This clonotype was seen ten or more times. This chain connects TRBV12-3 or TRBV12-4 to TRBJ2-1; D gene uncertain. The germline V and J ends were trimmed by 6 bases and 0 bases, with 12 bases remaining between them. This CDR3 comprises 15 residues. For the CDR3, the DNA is TGTGCCAGCAGACCCGCTTTGAGCTCCTACAATGAGCAGTTCTTC. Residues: CASRPALSSYNEQFF.

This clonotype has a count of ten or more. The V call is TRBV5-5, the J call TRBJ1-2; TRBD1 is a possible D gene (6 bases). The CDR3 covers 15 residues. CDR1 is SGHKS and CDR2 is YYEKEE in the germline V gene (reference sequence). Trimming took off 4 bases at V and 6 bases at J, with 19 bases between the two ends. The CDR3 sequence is CASSPPERQVHGYTF. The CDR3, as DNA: TGTGCCAGCAGCCCACCTGAGAGACAGGTACATGGCTACACCTTC.

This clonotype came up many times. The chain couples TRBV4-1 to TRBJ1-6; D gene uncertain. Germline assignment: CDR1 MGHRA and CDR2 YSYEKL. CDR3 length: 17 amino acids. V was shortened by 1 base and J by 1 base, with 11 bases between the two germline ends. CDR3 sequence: CASSQGASRSYNSPLHF. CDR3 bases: TGCGCCAGCAGCCAAGGGGCCTCTCGGTCCTATAATTCACCCCTCCACTTT.

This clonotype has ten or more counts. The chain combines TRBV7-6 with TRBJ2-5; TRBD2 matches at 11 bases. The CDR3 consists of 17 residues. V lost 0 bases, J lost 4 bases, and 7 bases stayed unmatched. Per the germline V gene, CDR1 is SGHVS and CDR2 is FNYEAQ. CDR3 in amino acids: CASSLAVAGGPGETQYF. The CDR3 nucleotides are TGTGCCAGCAGCTTAGCGGTAGCGGGGGGGCCAGGAGAGACCCAGTACTTC.

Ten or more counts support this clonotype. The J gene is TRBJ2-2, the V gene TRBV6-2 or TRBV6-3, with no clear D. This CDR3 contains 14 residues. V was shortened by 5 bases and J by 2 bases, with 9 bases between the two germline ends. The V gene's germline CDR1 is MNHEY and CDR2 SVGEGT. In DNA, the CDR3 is TGTGCCAGCAGTCATCGGCCAAACACCGGGGAGCTGTTTTTT. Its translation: CASSHRPNTGELFF.

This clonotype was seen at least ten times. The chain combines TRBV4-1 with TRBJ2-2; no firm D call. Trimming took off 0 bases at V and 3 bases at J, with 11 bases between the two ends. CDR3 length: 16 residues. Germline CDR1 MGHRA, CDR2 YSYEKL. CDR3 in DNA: TGCGCCAGCAGCCAAGAGGGCCTGGAATACACCGGGGAGCTGTTTTTT. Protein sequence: CASSQEGLEYTGELFF.

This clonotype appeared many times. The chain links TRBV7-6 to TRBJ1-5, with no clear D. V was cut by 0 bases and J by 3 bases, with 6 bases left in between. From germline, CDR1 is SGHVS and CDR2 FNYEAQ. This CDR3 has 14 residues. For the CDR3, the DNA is TGTGCCAGCAGCTTAGCCGGTACCAATCAGCCCCAGCATTTT. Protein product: CASSLAGTNQPQHF.

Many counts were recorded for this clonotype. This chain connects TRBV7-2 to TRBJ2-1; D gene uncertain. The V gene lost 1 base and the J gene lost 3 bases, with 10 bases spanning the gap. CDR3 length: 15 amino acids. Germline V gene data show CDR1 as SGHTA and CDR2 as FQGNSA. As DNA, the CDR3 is TGTGCCAGCAGCTTAGGTCCGCGGCACTACAATGAGCAGTTCTTC. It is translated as CASSLGPRHYNEQFF. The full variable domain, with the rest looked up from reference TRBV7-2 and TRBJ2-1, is GAGVSQSPSNKVTEKGKDVELRCDPISGHTALYWYRQSLGQGLEFLIYFQGNSAPDKSGLPSDRFSAERTGGSVSTLTIQRTQQEDSAVYLCASSLGPRHYNEQFFGPGTRLTVL.

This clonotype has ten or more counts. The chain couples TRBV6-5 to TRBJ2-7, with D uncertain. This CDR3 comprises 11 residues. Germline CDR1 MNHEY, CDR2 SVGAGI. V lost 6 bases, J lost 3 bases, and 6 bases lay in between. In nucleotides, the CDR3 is TGTGCCAGCAGGGCAGACTACGAGCAGTACTTC. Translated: CASRADYEQYF.

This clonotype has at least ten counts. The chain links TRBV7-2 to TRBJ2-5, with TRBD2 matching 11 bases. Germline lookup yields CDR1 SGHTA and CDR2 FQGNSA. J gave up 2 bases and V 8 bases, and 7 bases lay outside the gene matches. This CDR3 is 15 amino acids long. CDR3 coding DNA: TGTGCCAGCCACCCGGGACTAGCGGCTCAAGAGACCCAGTACTTC. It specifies CASHPGLAAQETQYF. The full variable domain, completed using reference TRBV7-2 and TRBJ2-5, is GAGVSQSPSNKVTEKGKDVELRCDPISGHTALYWYRQSLGQGLEFLIYFQGNSAPDKSGLPSDRFSAERTGGSVSTLTIQRTQQEDSAVYLCASHPGLAAQETQYFGPGTRLLVL.